One and the same sample provided the 32 T cell receptor beta chains below, sequenced in a study of shared clonotypes between healthy human individuals. Assay: immunoSEQ multiplex PCR; the TCRdb copy retains only in-frame clones and omits some. The table shows about 2.3 million clones, with 80% to 95% occurring only once. Sequencing input: naive CD4+ T cells from PBMCs. Subset of the sample: CD45RA+ positively selected. The receptors originated from a man aged 18-30 years in good health. Some clones in this sample may be carry-over from other donors' samples.

With regard to this clone: The same CDR3 arises from other DNA sequences in this sample as well. The rearrangement links TRBV5-1 to TRBJ2-7, with TRBD2 identical over 7 bases. CDR3 length: 15 residues. The V gene end was trimmed by 2 bases and the J gene end by 1 base; junction bases not matched to a gene: 6. Per germline, CDR1 SGHRS and CDR2 YFSETQ. Here the CDR3 reads CASSLAGQRSYEQYF. CDR3 nucleotides: TGCGCCAGCAGCTTAGCGGGGCAGAGGTCCTACGAGCAGTACTTC.

About this clone: In the same sample, other DNA sequences code for this CDR3. The chain recombines TRBV2 with TRBJ2-3; D is unclear. The CDR3 is 13 residues long. Trimming took off 5 bases at V and 0 bases at J, with 6 bases between the two ends. Germline CDR1 is SNHLY and CDR2 is FYNNEI. In DNA form, the CDR3 reads TGTGCCAGCAGTTTAGAGAGCACAGATACGCAGTATTTT. This gives the protein CASSLESTDTQYF.

Here the CDR3 reads CASSLVSGPNTGELFF. The CDR3 bases are TGTGCCAGCAGCTTAGTCAGCGGACCGAACACCGGGGAGCTGTTTTTT. The chain employs TRBV7-2 and TRBJ2-2; the D gene is possibly TRBD2 (5 bases). This CDR3 has 16 amino acids. The germline V and J ends were trimmed by 1 base and 0 bases, with 9 bases remaining between them. Germline assignment: CDR1 SGHTA and CDR2 FQGNSA.

This chain uses TRBV11-2 with TRBJ2-7; perhaps D is TRBD1 or TRBD2 (6 bases each). Germline V lookup: CDR1 SGHAT, CDR2 FQNNGV. The germline V and J ends were trimmed by 5 bases and 0 bases, with 20 bases remaining between them. CDR3 size: 17 residues. CDR3 residues: CASSQSRGADSSYEQYF. In nucleotides, the CDR3 is TGTGCCAGCAGCCAATCAAGGGGGGCGGATAGCTCCTACGAGCAGTACTTC. The full variable domain, with the rest looked up from reference TRBV11-2 and TRBJ2-7, is EAGVAQSPRYKIIEKRQSVAFWCNPISGHATLYWYQQILGQGPKLLIQFQNNGVVDDSQLPKDRFSAERLKGVDSTLKIQPAKLEDSAVYLCASSQSRGADSSYEQYFGPGTRLTVT.

The chain carries TRBV7-6 and TRBJ1-1; no clear D gene. Germline V gene lookup returns CDR1 SGHVS and CDR2 FNYEAQ. Deletions cut 3 bases from V and 4 bases from J, with 9 bases between. The CDR3 sequence is 13 residues long. The CDR3 DNA sequence: TGTGCCAGCAGCTTTTGGAGAGGCACTGAAGCTTTCTTT. Its translation is CASSFWRGTEAFF.

The rearrangement links TRBV28 to TRBJ1-4; D not resolved. Germline CDR1 is MDHEN and CDR2 is SYDVKM. Trimming removed 3 bases at V and 8 bases at J, with 7 bases between. The CDR3 is 12 amino acids. CDR3: CASSFLEEKLFF. The CDR3 coding sequence is TGTGCCAGCAGTTTTTTAGAGGAAAAACTGTTTTTT.

V and J are TRBV18 and TRBJ1-4, with no clear D. The CDR3 totals 15 residues. The germline V gene has CDR1 KGHSH and CDR2 LQKENI. Trimming removed 2 bases at V and 6 bases at J, with 13 bases between. This CDR3 is CASSPRPPVDEKLFF. The CDR3 DNA follows: TGTGCCAGCTCACCAAGACCGCCGGTGGATGAAAAACTGTTTTTT.

The rearrangement uses TRBV18 and TRBJ2-2; a possible D gene is TRBD2 (5 bases). The germline V gene has CDR1 KGHSH and CDR2 LQKENI. With 0 bases removed from V and 5 bases from J, the gap between germline ends came to 10 bases. The CDR3 length is 15 residues. CDR3 nucleotides: TGTGCCAGCTCACCACCGGCACAGCGGACCGGGGAGCTGTTTTTT. Translating gives CASSPPAQRTGELFF.

J is TRBJ2-7 and V is TRBV9; 10 bases map to TRBD2. The J segment lost 7 bases and the V segment lost 4 bases, leaving 14 bases of the junction unmatched. This CDR3 comprises 16 residues. CDR1 is SGDLS, CDR2 YYNGEE, per germline. CDR3 sequence reads: CASSLGGLAGVDEQYF. CDR3 nucleotide sequence: TGTGCCAGCAGCCTGGGGGGGCTAGCGGGAGTTGATGAGCAGTACTTC.

The V gene is TRBV2, the J gene TRBJ2-7; D not resolved. There are 15 residues in the CDR3. The V gene lost 2 bases and the J gene lost 2 bases, with 13 bases spanning the gap. From germline, CDR1 is SNHLY and CDR2 FYNNEI. The CDR3 protein is CASSEKWVQTYEQYF. The CDR3 DNA sequence: TGTGCCAGCAGTGAAAAATGGGTTCAGACCTACGAGCAGTACTTC.

The J gene is TRBJ2-5, the V gene TRBV9, with TRBD2 matching 8 bases. Germline values: CDR1 SGDLS, CDR2 YYNGEE. The CDR3 covers 14 residues. V shed 0 bases and J 3 bases; nucleotides not matched to a gene: 1. In DNA form, the CDR3 reads TGTGCCAGCAGCGTAGATAGCGGGGAAGAGACCCAGTACTTC. Translation: CASSVDSGEETQYF.

CDR3 DNA: TGTGCCAGTAGTATTGGGGCCCGGGCGGGTAGCTCCTACGAGCAGTACTTC. Its translation is CASSIGARAGSSYEQYF. The gene calls are TRBV19 and TRBJ2-7; D is perhaps TRBD1 or TRBD2 (5 bases each). From germline, CDR1 is LNHDA and CDR2 SQIVND (reference sequence). Trimming took 3 bases from V and 0 from J, leaving 18 bases between them. This CDR3 spans 17 amino acids.

This chain links TRBV27 with TRBJ2-7; a possible D gene is TRBD2 (5 bases). Trimming removed 6 bases from V and 2 bases from J, with 11 bases in between. The CDR3 runs 13 residues. Germline CDR1 MNHEY, CDR2 SMNVEV (reference sequence). CDR3 sequence: CASSRRRTYEQYF. In DNA, the CDR3 is TGTGCCAGCAGCCGACGGAGGACCTACGAGCAGTACTTC.

This clone was detected a few times. The chain employs TRBV30 and TRBJ1-2; D is undetermined. The CDR3 has 13 residues. CDR1 is GTSNPN, CDR2 SVGIG, per germline (reference sequence). V was pared by 2 bases and J by 1 base, with 8 bases between. DNA for the CDR3: TGTGCCTGGAGTTCCAGGAGTAACTATGGCTACACCTTC. Amino acids: CAWSSRSNYGYTF.

V usage is TRBV11-2 and J usage is TRBJ1-3, with D possibly matching TRBD1 (6 bases). Germline CDR1 and CDR2: SGHAT and FQNNGV. V was cut by 5 bases and J by 6 bases, with 17 bases left in between. The CDR3 loop spans 15 amino acids. The CDR3 bases are TGTGCCAGCAGCCCCGCGGGGGCCCCGTCAAACACCATATATTTT. Translated: CASSPAGAPSNTIYF.

The J gene is TRBJ2-7, the V gene TRBV19, with 15 bases that match TRBD2. With 4 bases clipped from V and 6 bases from J, the junction kept 7 bases outside the gene matches. The CDR3 is 16 residues long. Germline CDR1 is LNHDA and CDR2 is SQIVND (reference sequence). The CDR3 loop is CASSTGLAGGPGEQYF. For the CDR3, the DNA is TGTGCCAGTAGTACCGGACTAGCGGGAGGGCCAGGCGAGCAGTACTTC. Looking up the rest from reference TRBV19 and TRBJ2-7 gives the full variable domain: DGGITQSPKYLFRKEGQNVTLSCEQNLNHDAMYWYRQDPGQGLRLIYYSQIVNDFQKGDIAEGYSVSREKKESFPLTVTSAQKNPTAFYLCASSTGLAGGPGEQYFGPGTRLTVT.

The chain uses TRBV5-4 and TRBJ2-7; D tentatively fits TRBD1 or TRBD2 (5 bases each). Per the germline V gene, CDR1 is SGHNT and CDR2 is YYREEE (reference sequence). Deletions cut 0 bases from V and 4 bases from J, with 14 bases between. The CDR3 is made up of 15 amino acids. The CDR3 spells CASSLVERGPYEQYF. DNA for the CDR3: TGTGCCAGCAGCTTGGTGGAGAGGGGACCGTACGAGCAGTACTTC.

The gene calls are TRBV7-2 and TRBJ2-1; 12 positions agree with TRBD2. V was clipped by 8 bases and J by 15 bases; unmatched bases: 8. The CDR3 is made up of 12 amino acids. The germline V gene encodes CDR1 SGHTA and CDR2 FQGNSA. In DNA, the CDR3 is TGTGCCAGCGGACGGACTAGCGGGGACCGGTTCTTC. Protein: CASGRTSGDRFF.

The chain combines TRBV4-1 with TRBJ2-5; the match to TRBD1 covers 7 bases. CDR1 is MGHRA and CDR2 is YSYEKL in the germline V gene. With V trimmed by 1 base and J by 5 bases, 7 bases remained unmatched. This CDR3 is built from 15 residues. The CDR3 here is CASSQGQGSGETQYF. DNA of the CDR3: TGCGCCAGCAGCCAAGGACAGGGCTCAGGGGAGACCCAGTACTTC.

The chain has TRBV9 and TRBJ1-2; the match to TRBD1 covers 9 bases. This CDR3 is built from 16 residues. V gave up 0 bases and J gave up 3 bases; unmatched junction bases: 6. Germline assignment: CDR1 SGDLS and CDR2 YYNGEE. Here the CDR3 DNA reads TGTGCCAGCAGCGTAGCCGGGGGACAGGGATACTATGGCTACACCTTC. Its protein product is CASSVAGGQGYYGYTF.

The CDR3 loop reads CASSLWGDQPQHF. DNA of the CDR3: TGTGCCAGCAGCTTATGGGGCGATCAGCCCCAGCATTTT. The rearrangement uses TRBV7-2 and TRBJ1-5, with D maybe TRBD1 (5 bases). The CDR3 consists of 13 residues. The V gene's germline CDR1 is SGHTA and CDR2 FQGNSA. Trimming left V 2 bases short and J 5 bases short, with 7 bases between.

The chain employs TRBV28 and TRBJ2-5; TRBD2 agrees at 16 bases. J lost 5 bases, V lost 5 bases, and 8 bases had no gene match. This CDR3 spans 17 amino acids. Germline V gene lookup returns CDR1 MDHEN and CDR2 SYDVKM. The CDR3 nucleotides are TGTGCCAGCAGTGAACTCGGGACTAGCGGGAGGGGCGAGACCCAGTACTTC. This gives the protein CASSELGTSGRGETQYF.

This chain links TRBV28 with TRBJ1-2; D gene unclear. This CDR3 has 16 amino acids. Germline CDR1 and CDR2: MDHEN and SYDVKM. The V end lost 6 bases, the J end lost 4 bases, and 21 bases lay between the germline ends. The CDR3 nucleotides are TGTGCCAGCAGCTTTCCAGAAGGACGGCTGCGCTATGGCTACACCTTC. It yields the protein CASSFPEGRLRYGYTF.

The chain employs TRBV19 and TRBJ1-4; tentative D call: TRBD1 (6 bases). Germline CDR1 is LNHDA and CDR2 is SQIVND (reference sequence). CDR3 length equals 14 residues. Between the trimmed V and J ends, which lost 3 bases and 8 bases, there was a span of 13 bases. CDR3 region: CASSISGAGEKLFF. For the CDR3, the DNA is TGTGCCAGTAGTATTTCGGGGGCAGGAGAAAAACTGTTTTTT.

Note on this clone: One end of the junction does not line up with germline, which may come from a read error. The genes are TRBV6-5 and TRBJ2-7; a weak D match, TRBD2 (6 bases). There are 13 residues in the CDR3. In germline, CDR1 is MNHEY, CDR2 SVGAGI. In DNA form, the CDR3 reads TGTGCCAGCAGTTCCTCTACGGCGGGACCCTCTCTCTTC. Its protein product is CASSSSTAGPSLF.

The V gene is TRBV28, the J gene TRBJ2-7; D unclear. There are 17 residues in the CDR3. Germline values: CDR1 MDHEN, CDR2 SYDVKM. The V end was cut by 6 bases, the J end by 1 base, with 22 bases between. The CDR3 sequence: CASSPLNGLGISYEQYF. The CDR3 DNA is TGTGCCAGCAGCCCCCTCAACGGCCTTGGGATTTCCTACGAGCAGTACTTC. Full variable domain (missing parts from reference TRBV28 and TRBJ2-7): DVKVTQSSRYLVKRTGEKVFLECVQDMDHENMFWYRQDPGLGLRLIYFSYDVKMKEKGDIPEGYSVSREKKERFSLILESASTNQTSMYLCASSPLNGLGISYEQYFGPGTRLTVT.

This clone was counted between two and nine times. The gene calls are TRBV7-9 and TRBJ1-1, with TRBD1 matching over 10 bases. The CDR3 sequence is 16 residues long. Per the germline V gene, CDR1 is SEHNR and CDR2 is FQNEAQ (reference sequence). Germline trimming cut 1 base from V and 10 bases from J; bases unmatched to any gene: 12. Here the CDR3 reads CASSLESAGQGIGAFF. The CDR3 DNA is TGTGCCAGCAGCTTAGAATCTGCGGGACAGGGGATCGGAGCTTTCTTT.

The genes are TRBV7-3 and TRBJ2-4; 10 nucleotides agree with TRBD1. The CDR3 consists of 13 residues. The V segment lost 5 bases and the J segment 11 bases; nucleotides outside the gene matches: 6. Per the germline V gene, CDR1 is SGHTA and CDR2 is FQGTGA. In nucleotides, the CDR3 is TGTGCCAGCAGCCCGGGACAGGGGCTCGTTCAGTACTTC. Its translation is CASSPGQGLVQYF.

The chain carries TRBV30 and TRBJ2-5, with 10 bases lining up with TRBD1. This CDR3 comprises 15 residues. The germline V gene encodes CDR1 GTSNPN and CDR2 SVGIG (reference sequence). V lost 0 bases, J lost 3 bases, and 4 bases stayed unmatched. In DNA form, the CDR3 reads TGTGCCTGGAGTGTAGGGACAGGGGTGGAAGAGACCCAGTACTTC. Residues: CAWSVGTGVEETQYF.

In its sample, this clone was seen once. In DNA, the CDR3 is TGCGCCAGCAGCCGCAAAGCTAGCAGTCAAGATAATGAGCAGTTCTTC. It codes for CASSRKASSQDNEQFF. The chain couples TRBV4-1 to TRBJ2-1; D perhaps matches TRBD2 (5 bases). The CDR3 runs to 16 residues. V was shortened by 4 bases and J by 7 bases, with 20 bases between the two germline ends. Germline V lookup: CDR1 MGHRA, CDR2 YSYEKL.

CDR3 residues: CASSPSGSSYEQYF. CDR3 in DNA: TGTGCCAGCAGTCCTAGCGGCAGCTCCTACGAGCAGTACTTC. The chain combines TRBV25-1 with TRBJ2-7; 7 bases match TRBD2. This CDR3 is built from 14 residues. Germline-derived CDR1 and CDR2 are MGHDK and SYGVNS. The trim removed 5 bases at V and 0 bases at J, leaving 4 bases unmatched.

A single count supports this clone. V usage is TRBV11-2 and J usage is TRBJ1-2; no firm D call. The CDR3 covers 16 residues. In germline, CDR1 is SGHAT, CDR2 FQNNGV. V lost 1 base to trimming and J lost 4 bases, with 16 bases between them. CDR3 in DNA: TGTGCCAGCAGCTTAGCCCCCGGTGAGACCCGCTATGGCTACACCTTC. It encodes CASSLAPGETRYGYTF.